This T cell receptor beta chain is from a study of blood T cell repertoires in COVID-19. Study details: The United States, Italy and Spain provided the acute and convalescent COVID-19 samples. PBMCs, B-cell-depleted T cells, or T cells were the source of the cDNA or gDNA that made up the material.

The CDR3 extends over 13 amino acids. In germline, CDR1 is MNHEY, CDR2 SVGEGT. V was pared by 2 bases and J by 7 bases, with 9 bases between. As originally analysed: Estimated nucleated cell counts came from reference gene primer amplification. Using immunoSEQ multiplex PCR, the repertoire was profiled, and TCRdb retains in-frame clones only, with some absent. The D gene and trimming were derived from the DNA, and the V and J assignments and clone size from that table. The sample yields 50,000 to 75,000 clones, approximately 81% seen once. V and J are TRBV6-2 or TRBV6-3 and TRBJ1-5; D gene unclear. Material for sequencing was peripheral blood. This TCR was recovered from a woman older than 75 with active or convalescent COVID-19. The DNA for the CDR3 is TGTGCCAGCAGTTACGGCAGGTTCCAGCCCCAGCATTTT. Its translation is CASSYGRFQPQHF.